This TCR beta chain was recovered during a study of cytomegalovirus exposure and HLA in healthy donors. Primers: 60 Vbeta forward and 13 Jbeta reverse. The method was immunoSEQ multiplex PCR; TCRdb's version includes in-frame clones alone and lacks a portion of them. This table has roughly 120,000 clones, 60% to 85% appearing once. Germline V gene data show CDR1 as SGDLS and CDR2 as YYNGEE. CDR3 length equals 14 residues. V lost 4 bases and J lost 5; bases outside the gene matches: 8. The receptor was derived from a man between 45 and 60 years old in good health and CMV-seronegative. The sequenced sample was PBMCs. The chain carries TRBV9 and TRBJ2-5, with 7 bases matching TRBD1. In DNA form, the CDR3 reads TGTGCCAGCAGCTTTACAGGGGTGGGCGAGACCCAGTACTTC. Protein product: CASSFTGVGETQYF.